The rows below give T cell receptor beta chains drawn from one sample of a study of response to subunit inactivated influenza vaccine. TCRdb passed the RT-PCR reads through MiXCR, listing each CDR3 protein once. Of 500,000 to 750,000 distinct CDR3 sequences listed, 11% to 15% are singletons. The material was PBMCs from blood, obtained 11 to 12 days after vaccination. Receptors originate from a man in his fifties who received an inactivated influenza vaccine. Both conserved end residues are part of each CDR3. D genes are given only for firm matches. The listing skips clone size in some rows; elsewhere it reads once, few, many or a size class.

J | size | V | D | CDR3 | DNA
TRBJ1-1 | many | TRBV18 | NA | CASSHREIDADTEAFF | TGTGCCAGCTCACACCGGGAGATCGATGCGGACACTGAAGCTTTCTTT
TRBJ2-7 | few | TRBV3-1 | NA | CASSDHLYEQYF | TGTGCCAGCAGCGACCATTTATACGAGCAGTACTTC
TRBJ2-3 | few | TRBV7-9 | TRBD2 | CASRRSGGKTDTQYF | TGTGCCAGCAGAAGGAGCGGGGGTAAAACAGATACGCAGTATTTT
TRBJ2-1 | NA | TRBV20-1 | TRBD1 | CSADRGQGYNEQFF | TGCAGTGCAGATAGGGGACAGGGCTACAATGAGCAGTTCTTC
TRBJ2-2 | few | TRBV7-8 | TRBD2 | CASSLESSGPHTGELFF | TGTGCCAGCAGCTTAGAATCTAGCGGGCCCCACACCGGGGAGCTGTTTTTT
TRBJ2-1 | many | TRBV7-2 | NA | CASSLVGQYNEQFF | TGTGCCAGCAGCTTAGTGGGCCAATACAATGAGCAGTTCTTC
TRBJ2-1 | many | TRBV29-1 | NA | CSVAGQNSNNEQFF | TGCAGCGTTGCAGGGCAGAACTCCAACAATGAGCAGTTCTTC
TRBJ2-1 | NA | TRBV7-2 | NA | CASSERHPSYNEQFF | TGTGCCAGCAGCGAGCGACACCCCTCCTACAATGAGCAGTTCTTC
TRBJ1-5 | NA | TRBV29-1 | NA | CSVSGNNNQPQHF | TGCAGCGTCTCTGGAAATAACAATCAGCCCCAGCATTTT
TRBJ2-7 | NA | TRBV12-3/TRBV12-4 | TRBD2 | CASSSGTSDYEQYF | TGTGCCAGCAGCTCCGGGACTAGCGACTACGAGCAGTACTTC
TRBJ2-5 | few | TRBV29-1 | NA | CSVEYRGRETQYF | TGCAGCGTTGAATATCGGGGCCGGGAGACCCAGTACTTC
TRBJ2-5 | few | TRBV12-3/TRBV12-4 | TRBD1 | CASSRTRDSRQETQYF | TGTGCCAGCAGTAGAACCCGGGACAGTCGTCAAGAGACCCAGTACTTC
TRBJ2-1 | many | TRBV15 | NA | CATRSYNEQFF | TGTGCCACGCGGAGTTACAATGAGCAGTTCTTC
TRBJ2-1 | few | TRBV20-1 | NA | CSALNTGWGEQFF | TGCAGTGCTCTTAATACAGGGTGGGGTGAGCAGTTCTTC
TRBJ2-3 | few | TRBV6-6 | TRBD2 | CASKLAATDTQYF | TGTGCCAGCAAGCTAGCGGCCACAGATACGCAGTATTTT
TRBJ1-2 | NA | TRBV6-5 | NA | CASSYSGSLPNYGYTF | TGTGCCAGCAGTTACTCGGGCAGCCTTCCTAACTATGGCTACACCTTC
TRBJ2-7 | NA | TRBV7-2 | NA | CASSLEVWGYEQYF | TGTGCCAGCAGCTTAGAGGTTTGGGGTTACGAGCAGTACTTC
TRBJ2-7 | many | TRBV19 | NA | CASSIRQFYEQYF | TGTGCCAGTAGTATACGACAGTTCTACGAGCAGTACTTC
TRBJ2-1 | NA | TRBV7-2 | NA | CASSPSGTPFGQFF | TGTGCCAGCAGCCCTAGTGGAACACCGTTTGGGCAGTTCTTC
TRBJ2-2 | NA | TRBV11-2 | TRBD1 | CASSSPPGQGSGELFF | TGTGCCAGCAGCTCACCGCCGGGACAGGGGTCCGGGGAGCTGTTTTTT
TRBJ2-4 | few | TRBV7-9 | NA | CASSLVVENIQYF | TGTGCCAGCAGCTTAGTTGTGGAAAACATTCAGTACTTC
TRBJ2-1 | NA | TRBV6-6 | NA | CGARGRSYNEQFF | TGTGGAGCACGGGGCCGCTCCTACAATGAGCAGTTCTTC
TRBJ2-6 | many | TRBV29-1 | NA | CSVATGQALSGANVLTF | TGCAGCGTTGCAACGGGACAAGCCCTCTCTGGGGCCAACGTCCTGACTTTC
TRBJ1-5 | once | TRBV7-2 | NA | CASSLAPRGQPQHF | TGTGCCAGCAGCTTAGCCCCCCGGGGTCAGCCCCAGCATTTT
TRBJ2-3 | NA | TRBV25-1 | NA | CASSAPGTHTDTQYF | TGTGCCAGCAGTGCCCCCGGGACTCACACAGATACGCAGTATTTT
TRBJ1-6 | NA | TRBV2 | TRBD1 | CASSEARTGNSPLHF | TGTGCCAGCAGTGAAGCCAGGACAGGCAATTCACCCCTCCACTTT
TRBJ2-3 | few | TRBV12-3/TRBV12-4 | NA | CASSLGAGLAGDTQYF | TGTGCCAGCAGTTTGGGCGCGGGACTGGCGGGGGATACGCAGTATTTT
TRBJ2-1 | few | TRBV29-1 | NA | CSVGFRNEQFF | TGCAGCGTTGGTTTTAGGAATGAGCAGTTCTTC
TRBJ1-3 | NA | TRBV4-2 | NA | CASSQDPTTGTGNTIYF | TGTGCCAGCAGCCAAGACCCCACGACAGGAACTGGAAACACCATATATTTT
TRBJ2-2 | NA | TRBV6-5 | NA | CASSYGAGSGELFF | TGTGCCAGCAGTTACGGAGCAGGGAGCGGGGAGCTGTTTTTT
TRBJ1-6 | many | TRBV4-3 | NA | CASSQVIGGGLHF | TGCGCCAGCAGCCAAGTCATTGGGGGTGGCCTCCACTTT
TRBJ2-2 | few | TRBV9 | NA | CASSVAWGPTGELFF | TGTGCCAGCAGCGTAGCTTGGGGGCCCACCGGGGAGCTGTTTTTT
TRBJ2-3 | NA | TRBV21-1 | NA | CASRLLIEGSTDTQYF | TGTGCCAGCAGGCTACTTATAGAAGGAAGCACAGATACGCAGTATTTT
TRBJ2-1 | NA | TRBV29-1 | TRBD2 | CSVGGAYEQFF | TGCAGCGTCGGGGGGGCATATGAGCAGTTCTTC
TRBJ2-7 | few | TRBV5-1 | NA | CASSLDQGSSYEQYF | TGCGCCAGCAGCTTGGATCAGGGCAGCTCCTACGAGCAGTACTTC
TRBJ2-1 | few | TRBV4-1 | NA | CASSQDRRDYNEQFF | TGCGCCAGCAGCCAAGATCGGAGGGACTACAATGAGCAGTTCTTC
TRBJ2-5 | NA | TRBV2 | NA | CASRSDEYREYF | TGTGCCAGCAGATCCGACGAGTACCGCGAGTACTTC
TRBJ2-7 | few | TRBV20-1 | NA | CSARGGDKYEQYF | TGCAGTGCTAGAGGGGGGGACAAATACGAGCAGTACTTC
TRBJ2-7 | NA | TRBV9 | TRBD2 | CASSSAGGVSSYEQYF | TGTGCCAGCAGCTCGGCTGGGGGGGTTAGCTCCTACGAGCAGTACTTC
TRBJ2-7 | few | TRBV6-2/TRBV6-3 | TRBD1 | CASSYSTTPRTGGYEQYF | TGTGCCAGCAGTTACTCGACGACCCCCCGGACAGGGGGTTACGAGCAGTACTTC
TRBJ2-3 | few | TRBV20-1 | TRBD1 | CSAHPSGQGGDTQYF | TGCAGTGCTCACCCCTCGGGACAGGGCGGAGATACGCAGTATTTT
TRBJ2-5 | few | TRBV28 | NA | CASSFGQGVRDEETQYF | TGTGCCAGCAGTTTTGGGCAAGGGGTCCGTGATGAAGAGACCCAGTACTTC
TRBJ2-5 | NA | TRBV5-1 | TRBD2 | CASSLTSGGARETQYF | TGCGCCAGCAGCTTGACTAGCGGGGGGGCACGAGAGACCCAGTACTTC
TRBJ1-4 | NA | TRBV11-2 | NA | CASSSLNEKLFF | TGTGCCAGCAGCTCACTTAATGAAAAACTGTTTTTT
TRBJ2-7 | NA | TRBV28 | TRBD1 | CASSLHRGGYEQYF | TGTGCCAGCAGCCTCCACAGGGGCGGCTACGAGCAGTACTTC
TRBJ2-2 | few | TRBV7-2 | TRBD2 | CASSSKGLDFIRELFF | TGTGCCAGCAGCTCCAAGGGACTAGATTTTATACGGGAGCTGTTTTTT
TRBJ2-3 | NA | TRBV4-1 | NA | CASSSRGTHTDTQYF | TGCGCCAGCAGCTCTCGGGGGACACACACAGATACGCAGTATTTT
TRBJ1-5 | many | TRBV9 | NA | CASSAGQMNQPQHF | TGTGCCAGCAGCGCCGGACAGATGAATCAGCCCCAGCATTTT
TRBJ1-3 | NA | TRBV14 | NA | CASGQAGAGNTIYF | TGTGCCAGCGGCCAAGCCGGGGCTGGAAACACCATATATTTT
TRBJ2-3 | NA | TRBV29-1 | NA | CSVDSSGWATQYF | TGCAGCGTTGATTCCTCAGGATGGGCTACGCAGTATTTT
TRBJ1-2 | NA | TRBV7-9 | TRBD1 | CASSGGTGGNYGYTF | TGTGCCAGCAGCGGAGGGACAGGGGGCAACTATGGCTACACCTTC
TRBJ2-7 | many | TRBV20-1 | TRBD2 | CSAISSGSGREQYF | TGCAGTGCAATCTCTAGCGGGAGTGGGCGCGAGCAGTACTTC
TRBJ2-5 | few | TRBV11-2 | NA | CASSLEEGAPGETQYF | TGTGCCAGCAGCTTAGAGGAGGGGGCGCCTGGTGAGACCCAGTACTTC
TRBJ1-1 | NA | TRBV4-2 | NA | CASSQDRSAGVSTEAFF | TGTGCCAGCAGCCAAGATCGAAGTGCAGGGGTGAGCACTGAAGCTTTCTTT
TRBJ2-2 | NA | TRBV10-1 | NA | CASSGRPTNTGELFF | TGCGCCAGCAGTGGGAGACCTACGAACACCGGGGAGCTGTTTTTT
TRBJ1-2 | many | TRBV29-1 | NA | CSVGTVRPGYTF | TGCAGCGTTGGTACGGTTAGACCTGGCTACACCTTC
TRBJ2-7 | NA | TRBV5-1 | NA | CASSSLTTGEQYF | TGCGCCAGCAGCTCCCTTACAACGGGCGAGCAGTACTTC
TRBJ2-2 | few | TRBV7-7 | TRBD1 | CASAGTGETGELFF | TGTGCTAGCGCCGGGACAGGGGAAACCGGGGAGCTGTTTTTT